The sequence of this T cell receptor beta chain was determined in a study of OX40 agonist ivuxolimab in advanced cancers. Notes on the research overall: Ivuxolimab, which targeted the costimulatory receptor OX40 (CD134), was an agonistic, fully human IgG2 monoclonal antibody. Intravenous ivuxolimab was administered to patients every 2 weeks at six dose levels: 0.01, 0.1, 0.3, 1.5, 3 and 10 mg/kg. Peripheral TCRbeta sequencing was intended to test whether TCR sequence diversity was altered and clonal T-cell expansion was caused by ivuxolimab. Patients were allowed to have had prior anti-PD-1, anti-PD-L1 or anti-CTLA-4 therapy, and around two fifths of the dose-escalation patients had been treated with checkpoint inhibitors. The paper reports the monotherapy dose-escalation portion (N ≈ 50 patients) of the phase I ivuxolimab trial. Partial responses were achieved by three dose-escalation patients, of whom one had hepatocellular carcinoma and two had cutaneous melanoma. Of the roughly 53 patients in dose escalation, about 20 had hepatocellular carcinoma, some 15 had melanoma, 9 had renal cell carcinoma and 9 had head and neck cancer. A male proportion of approximately 83% and a mean age of approximately 58 years, ranging from about 23 to 90, were recorded for the dose-escalation cohort.

About this clone: It has no known antigen specificity. Base qualities were left out, and no much larger clone turns up one base away.

What the authors observed across the whole study: Low levels of normalized T-cell clonal expansion were also seen in some patients who did not respond. Which antigens the clonally expanded peripheral T cells were specific for was not determined. Clonal expansion of both CD4+ and CD8+ blood T cells was observed from baseline to week 6 at doses 0.1 to 3.0 mg/kg. Partial responders in the 0.1-3.0 mg/kg groups had among the lowest normalized peripheral clonal expansion, especially among CD8+ T cells. After ivuxolimab, expanded clones were on average more numerous among CD8+ T cells than among CD4+ T cells.

The CDR3, cysteine through phenylalanine, is 17 amino acids long. Here the CDR3 DNA is all that survives: 51 bases in frame from base 1. Via the germline V gene, CDR1 is MGHRA and CDR2 YSYEKL. The germline V end is reduced by 6 bases and the J end by 3 bases; junction bases left unmatched: 9. To sequence the TCRbeta CDR3 region, genomic DNA was isolated from the sorted cells. The immunoSEQ Assay was used for sequencing of TCRbeta CDR3 regions. The source is immuneACCESS, and TCRdb retained only in-frame sequences with V and J called. Part of the clones is not carried over; for the studies checked, unresolved V genes explain less than half of this, and the remainder is unexplained. The sample yields roughly 110,000 clones; approximately 90% were counted once. The top ten hold approximately 0.49% of the sample. The trial excluded patients who had a history of autoimmune disease or were on systemic immunosuppression. Peripheral blood for TCR sequencing was collected from all dose cohorts at baseline, on cycle 4 day 1, and on cycle 7 day 1. Samples were obtained from an open-label, multicenter, first-in-human phase I dose-escalation trial of ivuxolimab. Adults with locally advanced or metastatic melanoma, renal cell, hepatocellular, or head and neck squamous cell carcinoma were enrolled in the trial. Before TCR sequencing, CD4+ T cells and CD8+ T cells from peripheral blood were sorted into separate populations.

The TCR was taken from an adult with an advanced solid tumor such as melanoma, head and neck, liver or kidney cancer. The sequencing used CD4+ or CD8+ T cells sorted from blood, collected in a trial of the OX40 agonist ivuxolimab. The chain joins TRBV4-1 to TRBJ2-6, with TRBD2 identical over 9 junction bases. Here is the DNA: TGCGCCAGCAGAGCCGTACCAGCGGGGGGTGGGGCCAACGTCCTGACTTTC. The resulting protein is CASRAVPAGGGANVLTF.